A single sample is the source of the 26 T cell receptor beta chains below, sequenced in a study of blood T cell repertoires in COVID-19 (dated by TCRdb to the early 2020s). To prepare the library, the immunoSEQ multiplex PCR assay was applied. Entries here come from immuneACCESS through TCRdb and include only in-frame sequences with V and J called. Some clones fail to appear in such tables; in the studies checked, an unresolved V gene covers under half of the shortfall, and the cause of the remainder is unknown. This sample holds 250,000 to 350,000 clones; 89% were observed only once. The ten largest clones capture around 13% of the sample. Sequencing was carried out using peripheral blood. These receptors originate from a woman aged 55 to 70 with acute or convalescent COVID-19.

The V and J genes are TRBV7-9 and TRBJ1-2; TRBD1 agrees at 9 bases. Looked up from germline, CDR1 is SEHNR and CDR2 is FQNEAQ (reference sequence). The CDR3 is 14 residues long. V dropped 6 bases and J dropped 6; count of bases not matched to a gene: 8. CDR3 protein: CASRPPGQGNGYTF. The DNA for the CDR3 is TGTGCCAGCAGGCCTCCGGGACAGGGTAATGGCTACACCTTC.

The rearrangement joins TRBV24-1 to TRBJ2-7; tentative D call: TRBD2 (6 bases). The CDR3 consists of 15 residues. Germline loops: CDR1 KGHDR, CDR2 SFDVKD. The V end lost 7 bases, the J end lost 0 bases, and 15 bases lay between the germline ends. CDR3 loop: CATRSGTSHSYEQYF. CDR3 nucleotide sequence: TGTGCCACCAGATCCGGGACTTCTCACTCCTACGAGCAGTACTTC.

The CDR3, as DNA: TGTGCCAGTAGTATTCCCGGGACAGGGGGAACTGAAGCTTTCTTT. Its translation: CASSIPGTGGTEAFF. The gene calls are TRBV19 and TRBJ1-1; TRBD1 aligns across 11 bases. Trimming took 3 bases from V and 5 from J; bases not matched to a gene: 5. CDR3 length equals 15 residues. In germline, CDR1 is LNHDA, CDR2 SQIVND (reference sequence).

This clone was picked up one time. The genes are TRBV5-5 and TRBJ1-6; TRBD1 matches at 7 bases. This CDR3 has 15 amino acids. Germline V gene sequence: CDR1 SGHKS, CDR2 YYEKEE (reference sequence). V shed 0 bases, J shed 14 bases, and the junction held 11 bases outside the gene matches. The CDR3 DNA reads as TGTGCCAGCAGCTTGGACGGACAGGCCCTTATGGCCCTCCACTTT. This translates into CASSLDGQALMALHF.

The chain uses TRBV5-6 and TRBJ2-5; TRBD1 might be the D (5 bases). The CDR3 is made up of 14 amino acids. Between the trimmed V and J ends, which lost 5 bases and 0 bases, there was a span of 11 bases. Germline CDR1 SGHDT, CDR2 YYEEEE. The CDR3 loop reads CASRRQGYQETQYF. The CDR3 region has the DNA TGTGCCAGCAGAAGGCAGGGCTACCAAGAGACCCAGTACTTC.

This chain links TRBV2 with TRBJ2-2, with D possibly matching TRBD2 (6 bases). Germline-derived CDR1 and CDR2 are SNHLY and FYNNEI. The CDR3 is made up of 13 amino acids. The ends were cut back, 2 bases at V and 8 bases at J, with 9 bases in the middle. The CDR3 loop is CASSETGRGELFF. The CDR3 DNA sequence: TGTGCCAGCAGTGAAACCGGGAGAGGGGAGCTGTTTTTT.

The chain carries TRBV5-1 and TRBJ2-1, with a tentative D call TRBD2 (6 bases). This CDR3 is built from 15 residues. Deletions cut 5 bases from V and 2 bases from J, with 14 bases between. Germline V lookup: CDR1 SGHRS, CDR2 YFSETQ. DNA of the CDR3: TGCGCCAGCAGGAGGATAGGACTAACCTACAATGAGCAGTTCTTC. Residues: CASRRIGLTYNEQFF.

The rearrangement uses TRBV6-2 or TRBV6-3 and TRBJ2-4; D ambiguous. The CDR3 sequence is 16 residues long. V gave up 4 bases and J gave up 0 bases, with 13 bases separating them. Germline V CDR1 and CDR2: MNHEY, SVGEGT. As DNA, the CDR3 is TGTGCCAGCAGTTTCCCGGGTACGGGAGCCAAAAACATTCAGTACTTC. As protein: CASSFPGTGAKNIQYF.

This CDR3 reads CASSQTQGPGNTIYF. The CDR3 nucleotides read TGTGCCAGCAGCCAAACTCAGGGGCCTGGAAACACCATATATTTT. The V call is TRBV3-1 (or the pseudogene TRBV3-2), the J call TRBJ1-3; possibly TRBD1 for D (6 bases). The CDR3 has 15 residues. The ends were cut back, 2 bases at V and 2 bases at J, with 10 bases in the middle. The germline CDR1 and CDR2 sequences are LGHDT and YNNKEL (reference sequence).

V usage is TRBV4-1 and J usage is TRBJ2-2, with 7 bases fitting TRBD1. The junction had 5 bases not matched to a gene; V was cut back by 1 base and J by 6 bases. Looked up from germline, CDR1 is MGHRA and CDR2 is YSYEKL. The CDR3 is made up of 15 amino acids. CDR3: CASSQVGQQAGELFF. As DNA, the CDR3 is TGCGCCAGCAGCCAAGTGGGACAGCAGGCCGGGGAGCTGTTTTTT.

The V call is TRBV7-9, the J call TRBJ1-2; TRBD1 might be the D (6 bases). Germline loops: CDR1 SEHNR, CDR2 FQNEAQ (reference sequence). This CDR3 is built from 16 residues. Trimming removed 0 bases at V and 4 bases at J, with 15 bases between. The CDR3 bases are TGTGCCAGCAGCTTAGCGTCAGGGACAAACTTCTATGGCTACACCTTC. Translating it yields CASSLASGTNFYGYTF.

This clone was seen a single time. The CDR3 region has the DNA TGCAGCGTTGAAGAGGGACAGAACACTGAAGCTTTCTTT. The encoded protein is CSVEEGQNTEAFF. The genes are TRBV29-1 and TRBJ1-1, with TRBD1 as a possible D gene (6 bases). The CDR3 totals 13 residues. Between the trimmed V and J ends, which lost 0 bases and 1 base, there was a span of 6 bases. Germline CDR1 and CDR2: SQVTM and ANQGSEA. Combining the CDR3 with reference TRBV29-1 and TRBJ1-1 gives the whole variable domain SAVISQKPSRDICQRGTSLTIQCQVDSQVTMMFWYRQQPGQSLTLIATANQGSEATYESGFVIDKFPISRPNLTFSTLTVSNMSPEDSSIYLCSVEEGQNTEAFFGQGTRLTVV.

V gene TRBV7-9 combines with J gene TRBJ1-5, with D perhaps matching TRBD1 (6 bases). Trimming cost V 5 bases and J 0 bases, with 11 bases left between them. CDR1 and CDR2 from the germline V gene are SEHNR and FQNEAQ (reference sequence). The CDR3 is 15 residues long. DNA of the CDR3: TGTGCCAGCAGCCCGCAGGGGACTAGCAATCAGCCCCAGCATTTT. It yields the protein CASSPQGTSNQPQHF.

This chain uses TRBV10-2 with TRBJ2-1, with 7 bases lining up with TRBD1. The germline gives CDR1 WSHSY, CDR2 SAAADI. Germline trimming cut 7 bases from V and 5 bases from J; bases unmatched to any gene: 5. The CDR3 length is 13 residues. In DNA, the CDR3 is TGCGCCAGCAACCGGGACAGTAACAATGAGCAGTTCTTC. Residues: CASNRDSNNEQFF.

The V and J genes are TRBV5-1 and TRBJ1-4; D is perhaps TRBD1 (5 bases). Germline CDR1 SGHRS, CDR2 YFSETQ. The germline V and J ends were trimmed by 1 base and 0 bases, with 19 bases remaining between them. The CDR3 runs to 19 residues. The CDR3 loop reads CASSLRGYSRAATNEKLFF. CDR3 in DNA: TGCGCCAGCAGCTTGAGGGGATACAGTAGGGCGGCAACTAATGAAAAACTGTTTTTT.

The CDR3: CASAAGGYEQYF. CDR3 in DNA: TGTGCCAGCGCGGCGGGGGGTTACGAGCAGTACTTC. This sequence joins TRBV7-9 and TRBJ2-7, with 8 bases matching TRBD2. CDR3 length equals 12 residues. From germline, CDR1 is SEHNR and CDR2 FQNEAQ (reference sequence). The V gene end was trimmed by 8 bases and the J gene end by 4 bases; junction bases not matched to a gene: 4.

This chain uses TRBV10-3 with TRBJ2-3, with no clear D. Germline lookup yields CDR1 ENHRY and CDR2 SYGVKD. This CDR3 is 15 amino acids long. V was cut by 3 bases and J by 0 bases, with 10 bases left in between. As DNA, the CDR3 is TGTGCCATCAGTGAAGGCCAAGCGAGCACAGATACGCAGTATTTT. It is translated as CAISEGQASTDTQYF.

V is TRBV2 and J is TRBJ1-1, with D tentatively TRBD1 (5 bases). The CDR3 totals 15 residues. V was shortened by 3 bases and J by 1 base, with 12 bases between the two germline ends. CDR1 and CDR2 from the germline V gene are SNHLY and FYNNEI. CDR3 amino acids: CASSDGWQGNTEAFF. The CDR3 bases are TGTGCCAGCAGTGACGGCTGGCAGGGGAACACTGAAGCTTTCTTT.

The J gene is TRBJ1-1, the V gene TRBV6-5; D ambiguous. V was pared by 5 bases and J by 6 bases, with 16 bases between. This CDR3 spans 14 amino acids. Germline loops: CDR1 MNHEY, CDR2 SVGAGI. The CDR3 sequence is CASSTQAGRAEAFF. The CDR3 DNA is TGTGCCAGCAGTACTCAGGCGGGGAGGGCTGAAGCTTTCTTT.

J is TRBJ1-1 and V is TRBV28, with 7 bases fitting TRBD1. CDR1 is MDHEN, CDR2 SYDVKM, per germline. CDR3 length: 15 residues. V was clipped by 6 bases and J by 4 bases; unmatched bases: 11. For the CDR3, the DNA is TGTGCCAGCAGGCAATCGACAGGGCCGAGCACTGAAGCTTTCTTT. Translating gives CASRQSTGPSTEAFF.

This chain joins TRBV9 and TRBJ2-5, with TRBD2 matching over 8 bases. This CDR3 is 14 amino acids long. V shed 0 bases, J shed 5 bases, and the junction held 3 bases outside the gene matches. Germline-derived CDR1 and CDR2 are SGDLS and YYNGEE. The CDR3 sequence is CASSVGSGMETQYF. Here the CDR3 DNA reads TGTGCCAGCAGCGTAGGTAGCGGGATGGAGACCCAGTACTTC.

The chain recombines TRBV4-2 with TRBJ1-1; 7 nucleotides align to TRBD1. The V and J ends lost 1 base and 4 bases, in that order; junction bases with no gene match: 3. Germline CDR1 is LGHNA and CDR2 is YNFKEQ. The CDR3 sequence is 14 residues long. The chain's CDR3 is CASSQGAGGTEAFF. In DNA, the CDR3 is TGTGCCAGCAGCCAAGGTGCAGGGGGCACTGAAGCTTTCTTT.

This chain connects TRBV28 to TRBJ2-4; TRBD2 matches 7 bases. Germline CDR1 reads MDHEN; CDR2 reads SYDVKM. V shed 4 bases, J shed 1 base, and the junction held 7 bases outside the gene matches. The CDR3 consists of 16 residues. CDR3: CASSSLGGNAKNIQYF. Here the CDR3 DNA reads TGTGCCAGCAGTTCCCTCGGGGGGAATGCCAAAAACATTCAGTACTTC.

This clone was seen only a few times. The chain carries TRBV7-3 and TRBJ2-7; 7 nucleotides line up with TRBD2. The CDR3 runs to 14 residues. The germline V gene has CDR1 SGHTA and CDR2 FQGTGA. After removal of 5 bases from V and 3 bases from J, the junction contained 7 bases not matched to a gene. CDR3 sequence (DNA): TGTGCCAGCAGCCGCCCCGGGACTAACTACGAGCAGTACTTC. The encoded protein is CASSRPGTNYEQYF.

This chain links TRBV3-1 (or the pseudogene TRBV3-2) with TRBJ2-7, with D possibly TRBD1 on 6 matching bases. V lost 3 bases, J lost 0 bases, and 9 bases lay in between. The CDR3 runs 14 residues. The germline gives CDR1 LGHDT, CDR2 YNNKEL (reference sequence). The CDR3 region is CASSHQGGSYEQYF. The CDR3 region has the DNA TGTGCCAGCAGCCACCAAGGGGGCTCCTACGAGCAGTACTTC.

For this clone: Other DNA sequences in the sample encode the same CDR3. This chain links TRBV10-3 with TRBJ1-1, with D possibly TRBD1 on 6 matching bases. Germline assignment: CDR1 ENHRY and CDR2 SYGVKD. This CDR3 spans 15 amino acids. V lost 0 bases and J lost 0, with 8 bases in between. The CDR3 sequence is CAISESSGVNTEAFF. The CDR3 region has the DNA TGTGCCATCAGTGAGTCATCAGGGGTGAACACTGAAGCTTTCTTT.